This is a list of T cell receptor beta chains from one sample in a study of regulatory T cells in long-lasting Graves disease. TCRdb itself ran the multiplex PCR reads through MiXCR, one entry per CDR3 protein. The table shows hundreds of thousands of distinct CDR3 sequences, with approximately 12% occurring only once. These data also featured in a second study, about T cells in Graves' hyperthyroidism and ophthalmopathy.

The input for sequencing was peripheral blood mononuclear cells (PBMCs), taken at new diagnosis, from a patient treated with antithyroid drugs. The receptors were sampled from a man younger than 40 with Graves disease. The CDR3 runs from the conserved cysteine through the conserved F or W. The order of the fields is clone size, J gene, D gene, V gene, CDR3 DNA, CDR3 protein. The D gene is left open where the match is weak. Some rows have no size entry. The others give once, few or many, or a class for an expanded clone.

many,TRBJ2-3,.,TRBV2,TGTGCCAGCAGCTTAAGCCGGGACACCGCACAGGGTACGCAGTATTTT,CASSLSRDTAQGTQYF
few,TRBJ2-3,.,TRBV28,TGTGCCAGCATCGGCAGCACAGATACGCGGTATTTT,CASIGSTDTRYF
many,TRBJ2-7,.,TRBV4-1,TGCGCCAGCAGCCAAGAGTTTTGGCCAGCCCACGAGCAGTACTTC,CASSQEFWPAHEQYF
many,TRBJ2-3,.,TRBV6-2/TRBV6-3,TGTGCCAGCAGTTTGACTGGGACGGATACGCAGTATTTT,CASSLTGTDTQYF
many,TRBJ2-1,.,TRBV6-9,TGTGCCAGCAGTTCCCGGGTGAGCTCCTACAATGAGCAGTTCTTC,CASSSRVSSYNEQFF
few,TRBJ2-4,TRBD1,TRBV20-1,TGCAGTGCTCCCATTCCGGGACAGGGCATAAACATTCAGTACTTC,CSAPIPGQGINIQYF
many,TRBJ1-5,.,TRBV20-1,TGCAGTGCTAGAGGGGGGGTGGGAAATCAGCCCCAGCATTTT,CSARGGVGNQPQHF
many,TRBJ1-4,TRBD1,TRBV20-1,TGCAGTGCTAGTGCCCCCGGACAGGGGATCGAAAAACTGTTTTTT,CSASAPGQGIEKLFF
few,TRBJ2-7,.,TRBV27,TGTGCCAGCAGTTTATCAGGAGCACCAAGATCCTACGAGCAGTACTTC,CASSLSGAPRSYEQYF
few,TRBJ2-7,TRBD2,TRBV30,TGTGCCTGGATTCCTCCGGGAGGGCGTCTCGAGCAGTACTTC,CAWIPPGGRLEQYF
many,TRBJ2-3,TRBD1,TRBV7-9,TGTGCCAGCAGGCAAAACAGGGGGCGCGGGACAGATACGCAGTATTTT,CASRQNRGRGTDTQYF
.,TRBJ2-2,.,TRBV29-1,TGCAGCGTTGTAAAGGGGGTGGCCACCGGGGAGCTGTTTTTT,CSVVKGVATGELFF
many,TRBJ2-7,TRBD1,TRBV2,TGTGCCAGCAGTGAAAAGGGACAGGGGGTACGGTACTTC,CASSEKGQGVRYF
many,TRBJ2-1,.,TRBV7-2,TGTGCCAGCAGCTTGGGTCCCGGGTCCTACAATGAGCAGTTCTTC,CASSLGPGSYNEQFF
many,TRBJ2-5,TRBD2,TRBV7-9,TGTGCCAGCACCTTCAGACTAGCGGGACAAGAGACCCAGTACTTC,CASTFRLAGQETQYF
.,TRBJ1-3,.,TRBV5-1,TGCGCCAGCAGCCCCCTCCTACCCTCTGGAAACACCATATATTTT,CASSPLLPSGNTIYF
many,TRBJ1-4,.,TRBV5-1,TGCGCCAGCAGCTTGGCCACGGGCAGGGGAGAAAAACTGTTTTTT,CASSLATGRGEKLFF
many,TRBJ2-7,.,TRBV6-1,TGTGCCTCGACCCGGGGCGTCGAGCAGTACTTC,CASTRGVEQYF
many,TRBJ2-7,TRBD1,TRBV24-1,TGTGCCACCAGTGATGGTACTATGACAGGGAGCTCCTACGAGCAGTACTTC,CATSDGTMTGSSYEQYF
many,TRBJ2-5,.,TRBV6-9,TGTGCCAGCAGTTACGGAACGGCGGGGACCCAGTACTTC,CASSYGTAGTQYF
many,TRBJ1-2,.,TRBV30,TGTGCCTGGAGTGGGGATACCCGAGGGTATGGCTACACCTTC,CAWSGDTRGYGYTF
.,TRBJ2-7,TRBD2,TRBV7-2,TGTGCCATTACCGGGACTAGTCACTACGAGCAGTACTTC,CAITGTSHYEQYF
many,TRBJ1-1,.,TRBV12-3/TRBV12-4,TGTGCCAGCAGCCCGCACGATAGATCAACTGAAGCTTTCTTT,CASSPHDRSTEAFF
.,TRBJ2-7,.,TRBV11-1,TGTGCCAGCAGCTTAATGTCTCCGGGGGCCCCCTACGAGCAGTACTTC,CASSLMSPGAPYEQYF
many,TRBJ2-1,.,TRBV28,TGTGCCAGCAGCTTCCCGGGGGGCGATGAGCAGTTCTTC,CASSFPGGDEQFF
many,TRBJ2-5,TRBD2,TRBV30,TGTGCCTGGAGTTTTGGTTTAGCGGGAGGGCCGGAGACCCAGTACTTC,CAWSFGLAGGPETQYF
many,TRBJ1-1,.,TRBV28,TGTGCCAGCAGTTTATTACGGGAGTACCAGGAAGCTTTCTTT,CASSLLREYQEAFF
.,TRBJ2-2,TRBD1,TRBV5-1,TGCGCCAGCAGCTGGGGGACAGGGAACACCGGGGAGCTGTTTTTT,CASSWGTGNTGELFF
many,TRBJ2-5,.,TRBV29-1,TGCAGCGTTGCCGACAGAGAGACCCAGTACTTC,CSVADRETQYF
.,TRBJ2-7,TRBD2,TRBV11-2,TGTGCCAGCAGCTTAGATCCGGGACTAGAGGGAGTTAACGGAGAGCAGTACTTC,CASSLDPGLEGVNGEQYF
many,TRBJ2-2,.,TRBV14,TGTGCCAGCAGCCAAGCCGTCAGGGGAACCGGGGAGCTGTTTTTT,CASSQAVRGTGELFF
few,TRBJ2-1,TRBD2,TRBV19,TGTGCCACTGCGGAGCTAGCGGGAGTGGGAGATGAGCAGTTCTTC,CATAELAGVGDEQFF
many,TRBJ1-1,.,TRBV25-1,TGTGCCAGCAGTGAATCCCCGGTTGAAGCTTTCTTT,CASSESPVEAFF
many,TRBJ1-1,.,TRBV20-1,TGCAGTGCTAGGAAGGCAGTAAACACTGAAGCTTTCTTT,CSARKAVNTEAFF
many,TRBJ2-6,TRBD1,TRBV27,TGTGCCAGCAAAAGAGACAGGGCTAACGTCCTGACTTTC,CASKRDRANVLTF
many,TRBJ2-5,.,TRBV2,TGTGCCAGCAGCGCGGGACAGAAAGAGACCCAGTACTTC,CASSAGQKETQYF
.,TRBJ1-1,.,TRBV13,TGTGCCAGCAGCTTGTGGCGTCTCAGCCACACTGAAGCTTTCTTT,CASSLWRLSHTEAFF
many,TRBJ1-5,.,TRBV20-1,TGCAGTGCAAGCTGGGACGGTAATCAGCCCCAGCATTTT,CSASWDGNQPQHF
once,TRBJ2-5,.,TRBV9,TGTGCCTTACGGGGCAGGAGGAGGACCCAGTACTTC,CALRGRRRTQYF
many,TRBJ2-1,TRBD1,TRBV7-8,TGTGCCAGCAGCCCCCTTGCCGGGACAGCTTACAATGAGCAGTTCTTC,CASSPLAGTAYNEQFF
few,TRBJ2-1,.,TRBV19,TGTGCCAGTAGTATAACCAGGGTTAACTACAATGAGCAGTTCTTC,CASSITRVNYNEQFF
few,TRBJ2-2,TRBD2,TRBV30,TGTGCCTGGTCAGCGGGAGGGCCGATTTGGGAGCTGTTTTTT,CAWSAGGPIWELFF
many,TRBJ2-5,.,TRBV5-1,TGCGCCAGCAGCTTGGTTGCAGAAGAGACCCAGTACTTC,CASSLVAEETQYF
once,TRBJ2-2,.,TRBV12-3/TRBV12-4,TGTGCCAGCAGTTCCCGAACCGCGAACACCGGGGAGCTGTTTTTT,CASSSRTANTGELFF
few,TRBJ2-3,.,TRBV6-5,TGTGCCAGCAGTTACCCAGGCATGACCCAGGATACGCAGTATTTT,CASSYPGMTQDTQYF
many,TRBJ1-1,.,TRBV15,TGTGCCACCAGCGCCCTAGAACTTTGGTGGAACACTGAAGCTTTCTTT,CATSALELWWNTEAFF
few,TRBJ1-2,.,TRBV18,TGTGCCAGCTCACATCGAGGGAATTTGCGCTACACCTTC,CASSHRGNLRYTF
many,TRBJ2-5,TRBD2,TRBV7-6,TGTGCCAGCAGCCGGGGACTAGCGGGAGTAGCAGAGACCCAGTACTTC,CASSRGLAGVAETQYF
.,TRBJ2-1,TRBD2,TRBV7-6,TGTGCCAGCAGCTACCGCGGACTAGTGGGAACCAATGAGCAGTTCTTC,CASSYRGLVGTNEQFF
many,TRBJ2-7,.,TRBV10-3,TGTGCCATCAGCGCGGGCCCTCCCGGTCCGGGCTACGAGCAGTACTTC,CAISAGPPGPGYEQYF
many,TRBJ2-7,.,TRBV29-1,TGCAGCGTTGAAGATCCGGCACCTTCCGAGCAGTACTTC,CSVEDPAPSEQYF
many,TRBJ1-1,.,TRBV30,TGTGCCTGGAGACCACGCTGGGGGAGAACTAACACTGAAGCTTTCTTT,CAWRPRWGRTNTEAFF
many,TRBJ1-4,TRBD1,TRBV12-3/TRBV12-4,TGTGCCAGAACGGACAGGGGGCCCCGTGGTGAAAAACTGTTTTTT,CARTDRGPRGEKLFF
many,TRBJ2-1,TRBD2,TRBV6-1,TGTGCCAGCAGAGAAGCGGGAGGGGCCTACAATGAGCAGTTCTTC,CASREAGGAYNEQFF
many,TRBJ2-2,TRBD1,TRBV29-1,TGCAGCGTTGATTACGCCGGGACAGGGGATACCGGGGAGCTGTTTTTT,CSVDYAGTGDTGELFF
.,TRBJ2-3,TRBD2,TRBV5-4,TGTGCCAGCAGCTTGGCCCTAGCGGGTTTTAGCACAGATACGCAGTATTTT,CASSLALAGFSTDTQYF
many,TRBJ2-5,.,TRBV6-9,TGTGCCAGCAGTTATGGGGGCGCGGGAGAGACCCAGTACTTC,CASSYGGAGETQYF
many,TRBJ2-7,TRBD1,TRBV29-1,TGCAGCGTCCTCCGGGACAGGTCAAAGTACGAGCAGTACTTC,CSVLRDRSKYEQYF
many,TRBJ2-1,.,TRBV6-2/TRBV6-3,TGTGCCAGCAGTTACAGGAGCGAGCAGTTCTTC,CASSYRSEQFF
once,TRBJ2-1,TRBD2,TRBV20-1,TGCAGTGCTAGCCTTGAGAGCGGGAGGAGGAATGAGCAGTTCTTC,CSASLESGRRNEQFF